This T cell receptor (beta chain) was identified during a study of T cell changes during pregnancy in multiple sclerosis. The V gene's germline CDR1 is SGDLS and CDR2 YYNGEE. Losses at the gene ends were 2 bases for V and 12 bases for J; bases not matched to a gene: 8. This CDR3 region has 14 residues. Sequenced by immunoSEQ multiplex PCR; TCRdb stores in-frame clones only, minus some. The repertoire holds 40,000 to 45,000 clones, approximately 90% seen once, with roughly 0.7% in the top ten. The sequence derives from a female donor with multiple sclerosis, enrolled in a pregnancy study. Sequencing used CD4+ T cells from peripheral blood mononuclear cells, obtained before pregnancy. The chain is built from TRBV9 and TRBJ2-1; TRBD2 matches 10 bases. The CDR3 DNA follows: TGTGCCAGCAGCGTTAGGACTAGCGGAGAATTGCAGTTCTTC. It is translated as CASSVRTSGELQFF.